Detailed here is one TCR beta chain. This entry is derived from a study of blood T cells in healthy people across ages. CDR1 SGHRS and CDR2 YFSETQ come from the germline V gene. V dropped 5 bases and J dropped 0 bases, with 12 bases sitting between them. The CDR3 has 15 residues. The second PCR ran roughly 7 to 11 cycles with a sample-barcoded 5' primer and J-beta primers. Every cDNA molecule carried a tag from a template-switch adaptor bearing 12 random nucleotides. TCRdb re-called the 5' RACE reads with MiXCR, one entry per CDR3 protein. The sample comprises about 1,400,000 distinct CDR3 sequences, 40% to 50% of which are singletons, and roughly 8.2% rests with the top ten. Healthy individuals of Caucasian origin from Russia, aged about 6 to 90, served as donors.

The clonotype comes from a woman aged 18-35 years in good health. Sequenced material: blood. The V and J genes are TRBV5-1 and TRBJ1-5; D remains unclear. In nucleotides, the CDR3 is TGCGCCAGCAGTAGATCGGGGTCTAGCAATCAGCCCCAGCATTTT. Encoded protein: CASSRSGSSNQPQHF.